The clone carrying this T cell receptor beta chain appeared a few times. Germline CDR1 is SGHRS and CDR2 is YFSETQ. The V and J ends lost 1 base and 6 bases respectively, with 14 bases between them. The CDR3 sequence is 14 residues long. This record comes from a study of cytomegalovirus exposure and HLA in healthy donors. The PCR was carried out with 60 Vbeta primers and 13 Jbeta primers. The data were produced by immunoSEQ multiplex PCR, yet TCRdb's version contains in-frame clones alone and is incomplete. The sample carries about 230,000 clones, around 80% recorded once. The sequenced sample was PBMCs. The source is a boy aged 5-17 years in good health and CMV-seronegative. The rearrangement links TRBV5-1 to TRBJ2-7; D perhaps matches TRBD1 (5 bases). The chain's CDR3 is CASSLNRMQGEQYF. In DNA, the CDR3 is TGCGCCAGCAGCTTGAACAGGATGCAGGGCGAGCAGTACTTC.